Described below is a single T cell receptor (beta chain) sequence and its context. Libraries were prepared by immunoSEQ multiplex PCR; TCRdb keeps only in-frame clonotypes and omits some of them. The sample holds about 190,000 clones. The source of the sample is a study of control samples from healthy donors and cancer patients. CDR1 is MDHEN, CDR2 SYDVKM, per germline. Trimming shortened V by 1 base and J by 4 bases, and 8 bases separated the two germline ends. CDR3 size: 14 residues. The material sequenced was blood. The TCR comes from a woman aged 25 to 45 in good health. The chain couples TRBV28 to TRBJ2-1, with D tentatively TRBD2 (6 bases). CDR3 amino acids: CASSLSGGYNEQFF. The DNA of the CDR3 is TGTGCCAGCAGTTTATCTGGGGGGTACAATGAGCAGTTCTTC.